One sample yielded the 9 T cell receptor beta chains listed below, sequenced in a study of beta chain features in type 1 diabetes. Study-wide points: For Type 1 diabetes patients, all four CD4+ subsets carried TCRB CDR3s that were moderately but significantly shorter.

Their antigen targets remain unknown. Of the isolated RNA, all was reverse transcribed, and so the sequenced material was expressed TCRB transcripts. Clones were sequenced by immunoSEQ multiplex PCR, and TCRdb holds only the in-frame ones, with some missing. The table includes roughly 340,000 clones, about 13% detected once. Sequencing was done on a sample of naive CD4+ T cells from blood. These receptors were taken from a woman between 18 and 29 years old with type 1 diabetes.

This clone has just a few counts. The chain carries TRBV5-1 and TRBJ2-5; TRBD2 matches 12 bases. V gave up 4 bases and J gave up 5 bases; unmatched junction bases: 9. CDR1 SGHRS and CDR2 YFSETQ come from the germline V gene. The CDR3 has 16 residues. In DNA form, the CDR3 reads TGCGCCAGCAGCACCACTAGCGGGAGGAGTCCTGAGACCCAGTACTTC. The encoded protein is CASSTTSGRSPETQYF.

This clone appeared a few times. This rearrangement joins TRBV28 to TRBJ2-5, with 10 bases aligning to TRBD2. This CDR3 is 17 amino acids long. V gave up 6 bases and J gave up 5 bases; unmatched junction bases: 15. Germline lookup yields CDR1 MDHEN and CDR2 SYDVKM. DNA of the CDR3: TGTGCCAGCAGCCCCCCGATAGCGGGAGGAATGTTGGAGACCCAGTACTTC. This codes for CASSPPIAGGMLETQYF.

In this sample, this clone turned up many times. The chain is built from TRBV4-3 and TRBJ2-5, with D possibly matching TRBD2 (6 bases). The germline gives CDR1 LGHNA, CDR2 YSLEER. V was trimmed by 4 bases and J by 7 bases, leaving 22 bases between them. The CDR3 runs to 16 residues. The CDR3 region is CASSLRSDSLGGTQYF. CDR3 sequence (DNA): TGCGCCAGCAGCCTTCGATCTGACTCTCTCGGGGGGACCCAGTACTTC.

This chain links TRBV27 with TRBJ2-1; tentative D call: TRBD1 (6 bases). This CDR3 region has 12 residues. Trimming cost V 9 bases and J 9 bases, with 15 bases left between them. CDR1 MNHEY and CDR2 SMNVEV come from the germline V gene (reference sequence). The chain's CDR3 is CASTPPRGEQFF. The CDR3 DNA sequence: TGTGCCAGTACCCCCCCCAGGGGTGAGCAGTTCTTC.

The rearrangement uses TRBV7-3 and TRBJ2-3; D uncertain. Germline CDR1 is SGHTA and CDR2 is FQGTGA. The germline V and J ends were trimmed by 5 bases and 0 bases, with 6 bases remaining between them. This CDR3 is 13 amino acids long. CDR3 residues: CASSRQSTDTQYF. CDR3 DNA: TGTGCCAGCAGCCGACAAAGCACAGATACGCAGTATTTT.

The genes are TRBV6-5 and TRBJ2-7; D is undetermined. The CDR3 length is 11 residues. Germline CDR1 and CDR2: MNHEY and SVGAGI. V was clipped by 6 bases and J by 3 bases, with 6 bases between them. CDR3 amino acids: CASSNSYEQYF. For the CDR3, the DNA is TGTGCCAGCAGCAACAGCTACGAGCAGTACTTC.

Regarding this clone: This sample also contains other DNA sequences that code for the same CDR3. The chain recombines TRBV28 with TRBJ2-5; D not certain. V dropped 5 bases and J dropped 4 bases, with 2 bases sitting between them. Germline assignment: CDR1 MDHEN and CDR2 SYDVKM. CDR3 length: 10 residues. CDR3 region: CASSRETQYF. In DNA, the CDR3 is TGTGCCAGCAGTCGAGAGACCCAGTACTTC.

A few counts support this clone. This chain links TRBV28 with TRBJ1-5; perhaps TRBD1 as D (6 bases). The CDR3 totals 15 residues. Germline-derived CDR1 and CDR2 are MDHEN and SYDVKM. Trimming stripped 3 bases from V and 1 base from J, with 10 bases between. The CDR3 nucleotides read TGTGCCAGCAGTTTCGGACAGATAAGCAATCAGCCCCAGCATTTT. This translates into CASSFGQISNQPQHF.

This clone was found a few times. The V call is TRBV5-4, the J call TRBJ2-2; 9 bases match TRBD2. Germline V gene data show CDR1 as SGHNT and CDR2 as YYREEE (reference sequence). This CDR3 region has 16 residues. V was pared by 4 bases and J by 1 base, with 5 bases of the junction left unmatched. The CDR3 loop is CASSPYSGRNTGELFF. CDR3 sequence (DNA): TGTGCCAGCAGCCCTTATAGCGGGAGGAACACCGGGGAGCTGTTTTTT.